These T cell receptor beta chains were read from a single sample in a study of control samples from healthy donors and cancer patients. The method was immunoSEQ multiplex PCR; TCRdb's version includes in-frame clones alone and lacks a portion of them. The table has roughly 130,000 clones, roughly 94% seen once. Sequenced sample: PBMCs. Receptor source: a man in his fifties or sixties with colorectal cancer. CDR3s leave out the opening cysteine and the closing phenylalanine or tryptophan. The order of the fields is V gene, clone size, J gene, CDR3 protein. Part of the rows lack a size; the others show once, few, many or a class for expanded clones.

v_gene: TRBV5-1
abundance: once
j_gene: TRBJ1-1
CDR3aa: ASSIGTVNTEAF

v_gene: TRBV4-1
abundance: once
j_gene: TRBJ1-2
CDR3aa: ASSQPQGSYGYT

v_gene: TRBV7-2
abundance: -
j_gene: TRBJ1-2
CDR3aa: ASSLGVDYGYT

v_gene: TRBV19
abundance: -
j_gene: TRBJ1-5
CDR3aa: ASNAGSGSGQPQH

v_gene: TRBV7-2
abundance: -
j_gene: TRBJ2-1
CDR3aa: ASSLGSLISYNEQF

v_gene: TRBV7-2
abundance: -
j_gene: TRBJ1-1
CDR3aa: ASSLRTGDLAF

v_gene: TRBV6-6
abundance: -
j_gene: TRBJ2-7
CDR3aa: ASSSSGLAGKEQY

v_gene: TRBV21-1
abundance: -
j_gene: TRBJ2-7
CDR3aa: ASSKVCDLPTRIYFNGYEQY

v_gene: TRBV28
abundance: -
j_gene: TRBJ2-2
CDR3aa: ASSLGLNTGELF

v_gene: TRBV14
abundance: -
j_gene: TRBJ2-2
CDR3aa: ASSPRGRGVAGELF

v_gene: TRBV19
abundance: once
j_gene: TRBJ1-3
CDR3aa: ASSIGAAVSGNTIY

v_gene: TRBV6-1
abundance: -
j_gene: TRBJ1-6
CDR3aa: ASSEVRGDNSPLH

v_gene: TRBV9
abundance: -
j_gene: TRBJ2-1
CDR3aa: ASSALRDNEQF

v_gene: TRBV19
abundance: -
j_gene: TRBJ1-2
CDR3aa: ASSIMAGDNYGYT

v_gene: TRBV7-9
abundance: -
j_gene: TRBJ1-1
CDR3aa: ASSPATPNTEAF

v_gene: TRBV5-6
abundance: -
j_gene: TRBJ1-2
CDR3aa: ASSLDLANYGYT

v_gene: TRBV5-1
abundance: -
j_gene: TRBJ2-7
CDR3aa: ASSTGFSYEQY

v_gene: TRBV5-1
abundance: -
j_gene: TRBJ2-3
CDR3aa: ASSLGGVVTDTQY

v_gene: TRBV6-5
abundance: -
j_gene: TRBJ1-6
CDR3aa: ASSYRGWNSPLH

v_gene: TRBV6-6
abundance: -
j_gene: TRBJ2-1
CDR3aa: ASSYTSGGANEQF

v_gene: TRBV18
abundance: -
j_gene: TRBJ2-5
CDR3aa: ASSPPSLQETQY

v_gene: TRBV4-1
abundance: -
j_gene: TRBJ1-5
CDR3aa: ASSQGLVSNQPQH

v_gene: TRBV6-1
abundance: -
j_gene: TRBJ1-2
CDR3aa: ASSTGQGYGYT

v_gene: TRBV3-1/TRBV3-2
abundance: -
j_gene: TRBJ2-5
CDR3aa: ASSQERRRGGAPHETQY

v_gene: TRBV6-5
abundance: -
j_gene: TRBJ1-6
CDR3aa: ASSYSGRVGSPLH

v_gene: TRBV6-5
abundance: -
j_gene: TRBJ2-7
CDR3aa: ASSYGRAHEQY

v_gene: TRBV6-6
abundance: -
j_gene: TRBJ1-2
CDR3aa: ASSAGQGIEGYT

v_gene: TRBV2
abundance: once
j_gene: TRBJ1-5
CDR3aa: ASSDEDPQPQH

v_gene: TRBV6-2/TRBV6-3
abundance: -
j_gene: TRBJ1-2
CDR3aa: ASSTTLDRGEHGYT

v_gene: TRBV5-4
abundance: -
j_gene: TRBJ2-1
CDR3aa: ASSTGLASYNEQF

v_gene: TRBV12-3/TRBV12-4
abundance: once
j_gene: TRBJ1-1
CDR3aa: ASSRQGGEAF